Shown below are 23 T cell receptor beta chains from a single sample sequenced in a study of T cell responses to AZD1222 COVID-19 vaccine. Produced via immunoSEQ multiplex PCR; TCRdb's table is partial and in-frame only. Seen here are approximately 100,000 clones, roughly 90% observed once, and the top ten hold roughly 1.1%. The material was peripheral blood, obtained on day 0 of AZD1222 vaccination. The receptors here all came from an adult in good health.

The gene calls are TRBV4-3 and TRBJ1-2, with D possibly matching TRBD1 (5 bases). Germline V gene data show CDR1 as LGHNA and CDR2 as YSLEER. V dropped 2 bases and J dropped 13 bases, with 17 bases sitting between them. The CDR3 contains 13 residues. CDR3 coding DNA: TGCGCCAGCAGCCAAAGAGTAGGTGGGACCACCACCTTC. Protein: CASSQRVGGTTTF.

CDR3 residues: CASSLRVGGEQYF. For the CDR3, the DNA is TGTGCCAGCAGCTTAAGGGTAGGAGGGGAGCAGTACTTC. V and J are TRBV7-3 and TRBJ2-7, with D possibly being TRBD2 (6 bases). The germline gives CDR1 SGHTA, CDR2 FQGTGA. Trimming took 1 base from V and 7 from J, leaving 11 bases between them. This CDR3 has 13 amino acids.

The chain couples TRBV7-9 to TRBJ2-7, with 8 bases fitting TRBD1. CDR1 SEHNR and CDR2 FQNEAQ come from the germline V gene (reference sequence). Trimming took 5 bases from V and 3 from J; bases not matched to a gene: 6. The CDR3 length is 14 residues. DNA for the CDR3: TGTGCCAGCAGCGCTCGACAGGGGAACTACGAGCAGTACTTC. This encodes CASSARQGNYEQYF.

This chain uses TRBV5-1 with TRBJ1-1; 7 bases are shared with TRBD1. V lost 3 bases, J lost 4 bases, and 9 bases stayed unmatched. This CDR3 comprises 15 residues. Germline CDR1 and CDR2: SGHRS and YFSETQ. The CDR3 region has the DNA TGCGCCAGCAGCTCAGTAAGGTCAGGGGGCACTGAAGCTTTCTTT. Its protein product is CASSSVRSGGTEAFF.

The rearrangement joins TRBV6-6 to TRBJ1-1; TRBD1 might be the D (5 bases). In germline, CDR1 is MNHNY, CDR2 SVGAGI (reference sequence). CDR3 length: 14 residues. Trimming cost V 4 bases and J 0 bases, with 9 bases left between them. DNA of the CDR3: TGTGCCAGCAGTTGGGGACCCATGAACACTGAAGCTTTCTTT. Encoded protein: CASSWGPMNTEAFF.

The sample holds a few counts of this clone. The chain carries TRBV6-2 or TRBV6-3 and TRBJ2-7; 10 nucleotides line up with TRBD2. This CDR3 is built from 15 residues. Germline CDR1 is MNHEY and CDR2 is SVGEGT. Germline trimming cut 0 bases from V and 3 bases from J; bases unmatched to any gene: 2. The CDR3 DNA reads TGTGCCAGCAGTTACTCGTCTAGCGGGGGCTACGAGCAGTACTTC. As protein: CASSYSSSGGYEQYF.

Comments on this clone: A junction boundary mismatches the germline segment, possibly from a read error. The genes are TRBV7-2 and TRBJ2-5, with D tentatively TRBD1 or TRBD2 (5 bases each). The CDR3 sequence is 14 residues long. The germline V gene has CDR1 SGHTA and CDR2 FQGNSA. This CDR3 is CASSLAPTEGAQYF. Here the CDR3 DNA reads TGTGCCAGCAGCCTAGCCCCCACCGAAGGGGCCCAGTACTTC.

V gene TRBV4-1 combines with J gene TRBJ1-5, with D maybe TRBD1 (5 bases). In germline, CDR1 is MGHRA, CDR2 YSYEKL. The CDR3 has 16 residues. Trimming shortened V by 0 bases and J by 2 bases, and 11 bases separated the two germline ends. CDR3 residues: CASSQDYAGRNQPQHF. The DNA for the CDR3 is TGCGCCAGCAGCCAAGACTACGCGGGGCGCAATCAGCCCCAGCATTTT.

V is TRBV30 and J is TRBJ1-1; 8 bases agree with TRBD1. J gave up 6 bases and V 2 bases, and 8 bases lay outside the gene matches. Germline CDR1 is GTSNPN and CDR2 is SVGIG (reference sequence). The CDR3 has 14 residues. The CDR3 sequence: CAWSFPQGAPEAFF. Written as DNA, the CDR3 is TGTGCCTGGAGTTTCCCCCAGGGGGCCCCTGAAGCTTTCTTT. The full variable domain, completed using reference TRBV30 and TRBJ1-1, is SQTIHQWPATLVQPVGSPLSLECTVEGTSNPNLYWYRQAAGRGLQLLFYSVGIGQISSEVPQNLSASRPQDRQFILSSKKLLLSDSGFYLCAWSFPQGAPEAFFGQGTRLTVV.

The rearrangement uses TRBV7-7 and TRBJ2-1, with 9 bases lining up with TRBD1. The CDR3 consists of 16 residues. V dropped 0 bases and J dropped 9; count of bases not matched to a gene: 9. Looked up from germline, CDR1 is SSHAT and CDR2 is FNYEAQ (reference sequence). CDR3 bases: TGTGCCAGCAGCTTAGCGGGGGGACAGGGCGCCTTTGAGCAGTTCTTC. The encoded protein is CASSLAGGQGAFEQFF.

V gene TRBV10-3 combines with J gene TRBJ2-2; 9 bases match TRBD2. Per the germline V gene, CDR1 is ENHRY and CDR2 is SYGVKD. The CDR3 covers 16 residues. With V trimmed by 4 bases and J by 6 bases, 9 bases remained unmatched. In DNA form, the CDR3 reads TGTGCCATCAGTGGTGGTAGCGGGAGTAATTCCGGGGAGCTGTTTTTT. Amino acid sequence: CAISGGSGSNSGELFF.

The rearrangement joins TRBV10-3 to TRBJ2-7, with 8 bases fitting TRBD1. CDR3 length: 14 residues. Losses at the gene ends were 10 bases for V and 3 bases for J; bases not matched to a gene: 11. CDR1 is ENHRY, CDR2 SYGVKD, per germline. In DNA, the CDR3 is TGTGCCACGGACGGACAGGGAAGAGGCTACGAGCAGTACTTC. Translated: CATDGQGRGYEQYF.

The chain is built from TRBV9 and TRBJ2-2; D is undetermined. V shed 5 bases and J shed 0 bases, with 8 bases lying between them. Germline lookup yields CDR1 SGDLS and CDR2 YYNGEE. The CDR3 is 14 residues long. The CDR3 reads CASRPAANTGELFF. CDR3 DNA: TGTGCCAGCAGGCCAGCAGCGAACACCGGGGAGCTGTTTTTT.

The V call is TRBV19, the J call TRBJ2-5; the match to TRBD2 covers 8 bases. The V gene end was trimmed by 3 bases and the J gene end by 2 bases; junction bases not matched to a gene: 5. CDR1 LNHDA and CDR2 SQIVND come from the germline V gene (reference sequence). The CDR3 extends over 15 amino acids. The CDR3 DNA reads as TGTGCCAGTAGTATCTTAGCGGGGCAACAAGAGACCCAGTACTTC. The encoded protein is CASSILAGQQETQYF.

The chain links TRBV30 to TRBJ2-3; D remains ambiguous. The CDR3 contains 14 residues. Germline-derived CDR1 and CDR2 are GTSNPN and SVGIG (reference sequence). Trimming stripped 4 bases from V and 1 base from J, with 12 bases between. This CDR3 is CAWMRNARTDTQYF. In DNA form, the CDR3 reads TGTGCCTGGATGCGGAACGCCCGCACAGATACGCAGTATTTT.

J is TRBJ2-4 and V is TRBV4-2; tentative D call: TRBD1 (6 bases). The CDR3 totals 14 residues. Germline V gene data show CDR1 as LGHNA and CDR2 as YNFKEQ. V dropped 1 base and J dropped 6 bases, with 10 bases sitting between them. For the CDR3, the DNA is TGTGCCAGCAGCCAAGCTGGGGGCGCAAACATTCAGTACTTC. Its translation: CASSQAGGANIQYF.

The rearrangement links TRBV7-2 to TRBJ1-5; the D is unclear. Trimming cost V 5 bases and J 0 bases, with 23 bases left between them. CDR3 length equals 19 residues. Germline V gene lookup returns CDR1 SGHTA and CDR2 FQGNSA. CDR3 nucleotides: TGTGCCAGCAGCCCCCAACCAATACAGAGCCTTTATAGCAATCAGCCCCAGCATTTT. This encodes CASSPQPIQSLYSNQPQHF. The full variable domain, in which reference TRBV7-2 and TRBJ1-5 provide the parts outside the CDR3, is GAGVSQSPSNKVTEKGKDVELRCDPISGHTALYWYRQSLGQGLEFLIYFQGNSAPDKSGLPSDRFSAERTGGSVSTLTIQRTQQEDSAVYLCASSPQPIQSLYSNQPQHFGDGTRLSIL.

This chain links TRBV7-9 with TRBJ1-6, with D maybe TRBD1 (6 bases). Trimming left V 5 bases short and J 5 bases short, with 10 bases between. Germline CDR1 SEHNR, CDR2 FQNEAQ (reference sequence). This CDR3 spans 14 amino acids. The CDR3 sequence is CASSPGQNNSPLHF. DNA of the CDR3: TGTGCCAGCAGCCCCGGACAGAATAATTCACCCCTCCACTTT. The complete variable domain, with remaining parts taken from reference TRBV7-9 and TRBJ1-6, reads DTGVSQNPRHKITKRGQNVTFRCDPISEHNRLYWYRQTLGQGPEFLTYFQNEAQLEKSRLLSDRFSAERPKGSFSTLEIQRTEQGDSAMYLCASSPGQNNSPLHFGNGTRLTVT.

The chain has TRBV5-5 and TRBJ2-7; D gene unclear. Trimming removed 0 bases at V and 2 bases at J, with 6 bases between. The CDR3 is made up of 13 amino acids. Germline V gene data show CDR1 as SGHKS and CDR2 as YYEKEE (reference sequence). The CDR3 nucleotides are TGTGCCAGCAGCTTGGCGGGTACCTACGAGCAGTACTTC. This codes for CASSLAGTYEQYF.

The V call is TRBV15, the J call TRBJ2-2; D might be TRBD2 (5 bases). This CDR3 has 16 amino acids. V was shortened by 1 base and J by 4 bases, with 13 bases between the two germline ends. Germline CDR1 and CDR2: LNHNV and YYDKDF (reference sequence). The CDR3 region has the DNA TGTGCCACCAGCAGAGGAGGGATTTTTTTCACCGGGGAGCTGTTTTTT. Protein: CATSRGGIFFTGELFF.

The chain links TRBV5-1 to TRBJ1-4; a weak D match, TRBD1 (5 bases). In germline, CDR1 is SGHRS, CDR2 YFSETQ. V lost 1 base, J lost 3 bases, and 13 bases lay in between. The CDR3 runs to 16 residues. The CDR3, as DNA: TGCGCCAGCAGCTTGTCCTCTGCAGGGTCTAATGAAAAACTGTTTTTT. The encoded protein is CASSLSSAGSNEKLFF.

The chain has TRBV30 and TRBJ2-1, with 11 nucleotides matching TRBD2. The length of the CDR3 is 15 residues. V lost 3 bases to trimming and J lost 4 bases; unmatched junction nucleotides: 5. Looked up from germline, CDR1 is GTSNPN and CDR2 is SVGIG (reference sequence). The DNA for the CDR3 is TGTGCCTGGAGCTCGGGACTAGCGGAGTACAATGAGCAGTTCTTC. Protein product: CAWSSGLAEYNEQFF. Combining the CDR3 with reference TRBV30 and TRBJ2-1 gives the whole variable domain SQTIHQWPATLVQPVGSPLSLECTVEGTSNPNLYWYRQAAGRGLQLLFYSVGIGQISSEVPQNLSASRPQDRQFILSSKKLLLSDSGFYLCAWSSGLAEYNEQFFGPGTRLTVL.

The chain employs TRBV9 and TRBJ2-7; unclear D gene. Trimming took 0 bases from V and 0 from J, leaving 7 bases between them. The CDR3 runs 14 residues. Germline loops: CDR1 SGDLS, CDR2 YYNGEE. The CDR3 nucleotides read TGTGCCAGCAGCGTAGAAAGGGCCTCCTACGAGCAGTACTTC. Its translation: CASSVERASYEQYF.